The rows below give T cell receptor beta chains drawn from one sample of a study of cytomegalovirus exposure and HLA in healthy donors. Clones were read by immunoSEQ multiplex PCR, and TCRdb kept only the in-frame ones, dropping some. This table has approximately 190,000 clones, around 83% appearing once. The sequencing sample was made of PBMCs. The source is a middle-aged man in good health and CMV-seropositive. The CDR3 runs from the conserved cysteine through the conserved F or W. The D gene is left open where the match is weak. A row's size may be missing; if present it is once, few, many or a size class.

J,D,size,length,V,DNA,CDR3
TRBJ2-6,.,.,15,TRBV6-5,TGTGCCAGCAGTTACGACCCGCGGGGGGCCAACGTCCTGACTTTC,CASSYDPRGANVLTF
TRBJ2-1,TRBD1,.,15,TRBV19,TGTGCCAGTAGTATTATACAGGGGGTACACAATGAGCAGTTCTTC,CASSIIQGVHNEQFF
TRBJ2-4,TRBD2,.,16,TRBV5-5,TGTGCCAGCAGCTTGGCCGGGGGGGGTTATGTAAACATTCAGTACTTC,CASSLAGGGYVNIQYF
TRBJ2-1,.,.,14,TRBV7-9,TGTGCCAGCAGCTTAGGCATGCTAAACAATGAGCAGTTCTTC,CASSLGMLNNEQFF
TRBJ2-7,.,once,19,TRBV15,TGTGCCACCAGCACAGCGCTACCCAAAAAGACAGCTGATTTCTACGAGCAGTACTTC,CATSTALPKKTADFYEQYF
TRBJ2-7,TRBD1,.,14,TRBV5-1,TGCGCCAGCAGCTTCGGACAGGGAACCAACGAGCAGTACTTC,CASSFGQGTNEQYF
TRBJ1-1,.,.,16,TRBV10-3,TGTGCCATCATGAAGGGGCGCGAAGGAATGAACACTGAAGCTTTCTTT,CAIMKGREGMNTEAFF
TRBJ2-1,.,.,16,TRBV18,TGTGCCAGCTCACCGGTTAACTTTGGACAGTACAATGAGCAGTTCTTC,CASSPVNFGQYNEQFF
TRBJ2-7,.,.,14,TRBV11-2,TGTGCCAGCAGCTTAGCGCGGGGAGACTACGAGCAGTACTTC,CASSLARGDYEQYF
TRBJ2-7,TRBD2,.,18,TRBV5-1,TGCGCCAGCAGCTTTGGACTAGCGGGAGGGAGGAGCTCCTACGAGCAGTACTTC,CASSFGLAGGRSSYEQYF
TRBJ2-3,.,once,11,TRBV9,TGTGCCAGCAGCCGTGGCTATACGCAGTATTTT,CASSRGYTQYF
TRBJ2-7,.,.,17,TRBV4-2,TGTGCCAGCAGCATCGGAGGGAACGGGCACTTGTCCTACGAGCAGTACTTC,CASSIGGNGHLSYEQYF
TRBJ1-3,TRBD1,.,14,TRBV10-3,TGTGCCATCGGGGGGACAGGGTCTGGAAACACCATATATTTT,CAIGGTGSGNTIYF
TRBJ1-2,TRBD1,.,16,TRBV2,TGTGCCAGCCCCCAGGCCGGGACAGGGGGGGAGTATGGCTACACCTTC,CASPQAGTGGEYGYTF
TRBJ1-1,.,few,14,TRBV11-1,TGTGCCAGCAGCTTACGAGGGGGATGGACTGAAGCTTTCTTT,CASSLRGGWTEAFF
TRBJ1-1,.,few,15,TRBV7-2,TGTGCCAGCAGCCCCACGACAGGCAGGAACACTGAAGCTTTCTTT,CASSPTTGRNTEAFF